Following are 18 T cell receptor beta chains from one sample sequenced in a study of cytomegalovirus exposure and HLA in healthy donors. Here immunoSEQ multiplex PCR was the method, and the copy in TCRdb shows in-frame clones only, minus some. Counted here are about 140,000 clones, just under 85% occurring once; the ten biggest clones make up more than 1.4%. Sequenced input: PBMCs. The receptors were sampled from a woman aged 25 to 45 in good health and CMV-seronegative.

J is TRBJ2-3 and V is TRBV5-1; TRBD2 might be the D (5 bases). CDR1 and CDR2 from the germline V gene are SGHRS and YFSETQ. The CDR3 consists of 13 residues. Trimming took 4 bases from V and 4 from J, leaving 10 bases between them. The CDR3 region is CASSPLGADTQYF. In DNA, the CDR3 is TGCGCCAGCAGCCCTCTCGGGGCAGATACGCAGTATTTT.

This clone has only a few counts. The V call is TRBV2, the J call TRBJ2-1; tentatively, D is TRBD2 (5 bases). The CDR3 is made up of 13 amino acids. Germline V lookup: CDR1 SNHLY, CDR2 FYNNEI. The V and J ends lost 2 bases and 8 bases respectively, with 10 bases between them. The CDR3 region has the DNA TGTGCCAGCAGTGAATACGAGGGAGATGAGCAGTTCTTC. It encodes CASSEYEGDEQFF.

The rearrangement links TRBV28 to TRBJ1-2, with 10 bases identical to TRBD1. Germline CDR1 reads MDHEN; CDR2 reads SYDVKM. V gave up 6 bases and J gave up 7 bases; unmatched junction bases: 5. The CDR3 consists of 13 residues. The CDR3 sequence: CASSQGQGFGYTF. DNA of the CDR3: TGTGCCAGCAGCCAGGGACAGGGGTTTGGCTACACCTTC.

CDR3 loop: CASSLGYGNTGELFF. The CDR3 nucleotides are TGCGCCAGCAGCTTGGGGTACGGGAACACCGGGGAGCTGTTTTTT. The genes are TRBV5-1 and TRBJ2-2, with D hard to call. CDR1 and CDR2 (germline): SGHRS, YFSETQ. V was pared by 0 bases and J by 1 base, with 7 bases between. The CDR3 has 15 amino acids. Filled out from reference TRBV5-1 and TRBJ2-2, the complete variable domain reads KAGVTQTPRYLIKTRGQQVTLSCSPISGHRSVSWYQQTPGQGLQFLFEYFSETQRNKGNFPGRFSGRQFSNSRSEMNVSTLELGDSALYLCASSLGYGNTGELFFGEGSRLTVL.

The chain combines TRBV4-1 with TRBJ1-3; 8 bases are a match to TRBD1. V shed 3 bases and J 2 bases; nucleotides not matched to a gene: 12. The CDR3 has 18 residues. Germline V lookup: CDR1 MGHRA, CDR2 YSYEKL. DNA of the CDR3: TGCGCCAGCAGCCAGGCCGGACAGGGTGGGGCTGCTGGAAACACCATATATTTT. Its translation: CASSQAGQGGAAGNTIYF.

In nucleotides, the CDR3 is TGTGCCAGCAGGGATGGATTAGCGGGGGCGAACAATGAGCAGTTCTTC. Protein sequence: CASRDGLAGANNEQFF. V usage is TRBV9 and J usage is TRBJ2-1; 9 bases match TRBD2. V gave up 5 bases and J gave up 5 bases; unmatched junction bases: 11. Germline V gene sequence: CDR1 SGDLS, CDR2 YYNGEE. CDR3 length equals 16 residues.

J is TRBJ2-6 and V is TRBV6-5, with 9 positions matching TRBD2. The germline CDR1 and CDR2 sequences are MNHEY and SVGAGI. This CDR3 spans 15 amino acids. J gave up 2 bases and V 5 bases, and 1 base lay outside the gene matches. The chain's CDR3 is CASSGGGAGANVLTF. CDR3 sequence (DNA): TGTGCCAGCAGTGGCGGGGGGGCTGGGGCCAACGTCCTGACTTTC.

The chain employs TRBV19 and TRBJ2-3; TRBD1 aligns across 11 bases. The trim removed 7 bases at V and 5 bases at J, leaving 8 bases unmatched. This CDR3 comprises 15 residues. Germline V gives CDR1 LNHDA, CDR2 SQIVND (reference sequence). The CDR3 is CASKQGQGAGDTQYF. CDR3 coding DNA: TGTGCCAGTAAACAAGGACAGGGGGCTGGAGATACGCAGTATTTT. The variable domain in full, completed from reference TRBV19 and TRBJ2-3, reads DGGITQSPKYLFRKEGQNVTLSCEQNLNHDAMYWYRQDPGQGLRLIYYSQIVNDFQKGDIAEGYSVSREKKESFPLTVTSAQKNPTAFYLCASKQGQGAGDTQYFGPGTRLTVL.

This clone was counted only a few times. The DNA of the CDR3 is TGTGCCAGCTCACCGGACAGCCTCTATGGCTACACCTTC. As protein: CASSPDSLYGYTF. The gene calls are TRBV18 and TRBJ1-2; D is perhaps TRBD1 (6 bases). Germline V gene data show CDR1 as KGHSH and CDR2 as LQKENI. CDR3 length: 13 residues. Deletions cut 3 bases from V and 4 bases from J, with 9 bases between.

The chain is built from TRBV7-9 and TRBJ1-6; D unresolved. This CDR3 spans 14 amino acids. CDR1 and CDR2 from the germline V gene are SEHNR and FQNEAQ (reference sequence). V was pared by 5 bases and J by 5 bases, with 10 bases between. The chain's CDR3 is CASSPDGDNSPLHF. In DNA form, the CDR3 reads TGTGCCAGCAGCCCTGACGGGGATAATTCACCCCTCCACTTT.

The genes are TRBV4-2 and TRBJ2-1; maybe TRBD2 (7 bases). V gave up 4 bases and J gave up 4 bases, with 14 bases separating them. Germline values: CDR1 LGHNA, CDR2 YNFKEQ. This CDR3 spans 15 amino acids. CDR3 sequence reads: CASSRGGEYYNEQFF. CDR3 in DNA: TGTGCCAGCAGCCGAGGGGGGGAGTATTACAATGAGCAGTTCTTC.

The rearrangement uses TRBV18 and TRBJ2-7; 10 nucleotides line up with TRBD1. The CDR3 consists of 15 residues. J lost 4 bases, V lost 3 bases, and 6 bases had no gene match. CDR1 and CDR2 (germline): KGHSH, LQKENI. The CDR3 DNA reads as TGTGCCAGCTCACCGTGGACAGGGGGTTTATACGAGCAGTACTTC. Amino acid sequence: CASSPWTGGLYEQYF. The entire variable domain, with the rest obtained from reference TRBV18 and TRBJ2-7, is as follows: NAGVMQNPRHLVRRRGQEARLRCSPMKGHSHVYWYRQLPEEGLKFMVYLQKENIIDESGMPKERFSAEFPKEGPSILRIQQVVRGDSAAYFCASSPWTGGLYEQYFGPGTRLTVT.

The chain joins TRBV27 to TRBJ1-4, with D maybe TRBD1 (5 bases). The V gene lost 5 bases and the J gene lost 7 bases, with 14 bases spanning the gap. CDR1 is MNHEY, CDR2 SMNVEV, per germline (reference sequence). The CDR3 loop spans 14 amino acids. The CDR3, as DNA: TGTGCCAGCAGTACGACAGCCTGGCCTGAAAAACTGTTTTTT. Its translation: CASSTTAWPEKLFF.

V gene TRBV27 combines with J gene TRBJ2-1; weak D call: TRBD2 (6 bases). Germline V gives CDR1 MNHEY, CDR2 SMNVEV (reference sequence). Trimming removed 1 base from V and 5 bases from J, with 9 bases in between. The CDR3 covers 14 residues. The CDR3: CASSLLRGNNEQFF. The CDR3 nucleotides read TGTGCCAGCAGTTTATTACGGGGGAACAATGAGCAGTTCTTC.

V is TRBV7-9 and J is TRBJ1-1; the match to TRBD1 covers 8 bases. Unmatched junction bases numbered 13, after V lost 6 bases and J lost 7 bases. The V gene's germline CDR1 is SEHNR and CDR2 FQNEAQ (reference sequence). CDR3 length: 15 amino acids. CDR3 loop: CASRPKDREHHEAFF. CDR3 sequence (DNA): TGTGCCAGCAGGCCTAAGGACAGGGAACACCATGAAGCTTTCTTT. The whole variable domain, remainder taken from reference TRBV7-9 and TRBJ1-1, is DTGVSQNPRHKITKRGQNVTFRCDPISEHNRLYWYRQTLGQGPEFLTYFQNEAQLEKSRLLSDRFSAERPKGSFSTLEIQRTEQGDSAMYLCASRPKDREHHEAFFGQGTRLTVV.

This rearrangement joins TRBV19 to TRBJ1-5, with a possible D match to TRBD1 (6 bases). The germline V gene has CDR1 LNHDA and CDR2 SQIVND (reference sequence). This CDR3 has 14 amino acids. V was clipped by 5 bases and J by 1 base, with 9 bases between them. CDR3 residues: CASSVTGSNQPQHF. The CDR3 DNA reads TGTGCCAGTAGTGTGACAGGAAGCAATCAGCCCCAGCATTTT.

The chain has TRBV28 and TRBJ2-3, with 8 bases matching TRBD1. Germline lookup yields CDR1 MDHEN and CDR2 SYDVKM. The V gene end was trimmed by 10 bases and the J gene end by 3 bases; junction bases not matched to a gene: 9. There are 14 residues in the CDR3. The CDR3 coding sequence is TGTGCCACCCTGGCAGGGGGCACAACAGATACGCAGTATTTT. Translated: CATLAGGTTDTQYF. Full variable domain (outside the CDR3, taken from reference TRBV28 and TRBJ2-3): DVKVTQSSRYLVKRTGEKVFLECVQDMDHENMFWYRQDPGLGLRLIYFSYDVKMKEKGDIPEGYSVSREKKERFSLILESASTNQTSMYLCATLAGGTTDTQYFGPGTRLTVL.

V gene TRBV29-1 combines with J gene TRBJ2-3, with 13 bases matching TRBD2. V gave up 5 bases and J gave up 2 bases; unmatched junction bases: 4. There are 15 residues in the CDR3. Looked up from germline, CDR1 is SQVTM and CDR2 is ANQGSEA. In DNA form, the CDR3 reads TGCAGCGTTCGTGGACTAGCGGGGGACACAGATACGCAGTATTTT. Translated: CSVRGLAGDTDTQYF.